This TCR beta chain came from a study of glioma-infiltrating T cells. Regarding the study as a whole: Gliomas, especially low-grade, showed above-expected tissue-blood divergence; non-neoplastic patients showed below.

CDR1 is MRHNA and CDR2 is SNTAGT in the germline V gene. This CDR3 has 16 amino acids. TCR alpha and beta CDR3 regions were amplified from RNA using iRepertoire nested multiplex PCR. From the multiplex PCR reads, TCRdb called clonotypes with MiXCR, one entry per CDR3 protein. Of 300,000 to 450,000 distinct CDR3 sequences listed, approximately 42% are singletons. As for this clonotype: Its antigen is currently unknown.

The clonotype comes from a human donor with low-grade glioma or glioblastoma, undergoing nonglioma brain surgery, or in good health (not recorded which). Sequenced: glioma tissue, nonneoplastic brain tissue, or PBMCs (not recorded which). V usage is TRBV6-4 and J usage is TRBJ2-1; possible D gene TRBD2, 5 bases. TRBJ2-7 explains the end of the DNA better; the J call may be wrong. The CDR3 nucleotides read TGTGCCAGCAGTGGGAAGCCAGGATTAGGAGGCTACGAGCAGTACTTC. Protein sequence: CASSGKPGLGGYEQYF.